The 19 T cell receptor beta chains below come from one sample, sequenced in a study of shared clonotypes between healthy human individuals. The assay was immunoSEQ multiplex PCR, and TCRdb's table has in-frame clones only and misses some. The repertoire has 2 million to 2.5 million clones, approximately 90% of them found once; the top ten carry around 0.35%. Sequences were obtained from naive CD4+ T cells from PBMCs. Subset reported: CD45RA+ positively selected. These receptors were obtained from a man between 18 and 35 years old in good health. Some clones in this sample may be carry-over from other donors' samples.

Points on this clone: Other DNA sequences from this sample encode an identical CDR3 as well. V usage is TRBV7-2 and J usage is TRBJ2-1; 7 nucleotides match TRBD1. The CDR3 runs to 14 residues. The V segment lost 4 bases and the J segment 3 bases; nucleotides outside the gene matches: 3. Germline V gene sequence: CDR1 SGHTA, CDR2 FQGNSA. The CDR3 coding sequence is TGTGCCAGCAGCTACCGGGACAGCTACAATGAGCAGTTCTTC. Its protein is CASSYRDSYNEQFF.

The genes are TRBV6-1 and TRBJ1-2; the D is unclear. The V end was cut by 6 bases, the J end by 4 bases, with 12 bases between. This CDR3 is built from 13 residues. From germline, CDR1 is MNHNS and CDR2 SASEGT. The CDR3 nucleotides read TGTGCCAGCAGGCCAGGCCGCCCCTATGGCTACACCTTC. Translation gives CASRPGRPYGYTF.

The DNA for the CDR3 is TGCAGCGTTGTAGTTAGCGGGAGCACAGATACGCAGTATTTT. Translation: CSVVVSGSTDTQYF. V usage is TRBV29-1 and J usage is TRBJ2-3; 7 bases are shared with TRBD2. The CDR3 runs 14 residues. V was clipped by 4 bases and J by 0 bases; unmatched bases: 4. In germline, CDR1 is SQVTM, CDR2 ANQGSEA.

V usage is TRBV28 and J usage is TRBJ2-3, with a possible D match to TRBD1 (6 bases). The length of the CDR3 is 15 residues. V was shortened by 7 bases and J by 1 base, with 15 bases between the two germline ends. CDR1 and CDR2 (germline): MDHEN, SYDVKM. CDR3 in amino acids: CASKGVERRTDTQYF. The CDR3 DNA reads TGTGCCAGCAAGGGGGTAGAGCGGCGCACAGATACGCAGTATTTT.

The chain employs TRBV10-3 and TRBJ2-5; tentative D call: TRBD2 (6 bases). TRBJ2-7 matches the DNA end more closely, so the J call is doubtful. The CDR3 covers 14 residues. The germline gives CDR1 ENHRY, CDR2 SYGVKD. CDR3 sequence: CAIRESRGSYEQYF. The CDR3, as DNA: TGTGCCATCCGGGAGAGTAGAGGCTCCTACGAGCAGTACTTC.

A remark on this clone: Other nucleotide sequences in the sample specify the same CDR3. The chain joins TRBV7-9 to TRBJ1-5; TRBD1 aligns across 8 bases. V trimming: 3 bases; J trimming: 2 bases; junction bases outside the gene matches: 0. Germline loops: CDR1 SEHNR, CDR2 FQNEAQ (reference sequence). The CDR3 consists of 14 residues. The CDR3: CASSLDRGNQPQHF. Written as DNA, the CDR3 is TGTGCCAGCAGCTTGGACAGGGGCAATCAGCCCCAGCATTTT.

The chain uses TRBV10-3 and TRBJ2-3, with D uncertain. Germline loops: CDR1 ENHRY, CDR2 SYGVKD. Trimming removed 6 bases from V and 4 bases from J, with 8 bases in between. The CDR3 extends over 12 amino acids. The CDR3 is CAISPNSDTQYF. In DNA form, the CDR3 reads TGTGCCATCAGCCCGAACTCAGATACGCAGTATTTT.

The chain has TRBV7-9 and TRBJ1-6; TRBD1 is a possible D gene (6 bases). In germline, CDR1 is SEHNR, CDR2 FQNEAQ (reference sequence). The CDR3 is made up of 15 amino acids. The V and J ends lost 5 bases and 5 bases respectively, with 13 bases between them. DNA for the CDR3: TGTGCCAGCAGCCCCCGGGGGCGAGATAATTCACCCCTCCACTTT. The encoded protein is CASSPRGRDNSPLHF.

As concerns this clone: In the same sample, other DNA sequences code for this CDR3. V and J are TRBV19 and TRBJ1-5, with a tentative D call TRBD1 (6 bases). The CDR3 has 14 amino acids. The V gene lost 2 bases and the J gene lost 3 bases, with 8 bases spanning the gap. CDR1 and CDR2 from the germline V gene are LNHDA and SQIVND (reference sequence). The CDR3 region has the DNA TGTGCCAGTAGTATACAGGGGTCCAATCAGCCCCAGCATTTT. Encoded protein: CASSIQGSNQPQHF.

J is TRBJ2-7 and V is TRBV5-1; 9 nucleotides line up with TRBD1. The CDR3 is made up of 14 amino acids. Germline V gene data show CDR1 as SGHRS and CDR2 as YFSETQ. V was clipped by 4 bases and J by 4 bases; unmatched bases: 6. The CDR3 sequence is CASSTTGTGYEQYF. The CDR3 DNA follows: TGCGCCAGCAGCACGACCGGGACAGGGTACGAGCAGTACTTC.

The chain uses TRBV5-4 and TRBJ2-1, with D tentatively TRBD1 or TRBD2 (6 bases each). This CDR3 has 15 amino acids. Germline V gene lookup returns CDR1 SGHNT and CDR2 YYREEE (reference sequence). The V and J ends lost 3 bases and 4 bases respectively, with 14 bases between them. The CDR3 sequence is CASSSGAGRYNEQFF. The CDR3 coding sequence is TGTGCCAGCAGCTCGGGGGCCGGTCGGTACAATGAGCAGTTCTTC.

The chain has TRBV5-6 and TRBJ2-3; no clear D. The V end lost 3 bases, the J end lost 5 bases, and 13 bases lay between the germline ends. This CDR3 spans 14 amino acids. The germline V gene has CDR1 SGHDT and CDR2 YYEEEE. CDR3 nucleotide sequence: TGTGCCAGCAGCTATGTTAGGACGGGAGATACGCAGTATTTT. This gives the protein CASSYVRTGDTQYF.

The chain combines TRBV28 with TRBJ1-1; a possible D gene is TRBD1 (5 bases). The ends were cut back, 1 base at V and 3 bases at J, with 12 bases in the middle. Germline loops: CDR1 MDHEN, CDR2 SYDVKM. This CDR3 is 15 amino acids long. In DNA, the CDR3 is TGTGCCAGCAGTTTATTTATGAACAGGTACACTGAAGCTTTCTTT. Translating gives CASSLFMNRYTEAFF. Supplemented by reference TRBV28 and TRBJ1-1, the full variable domain reads DVKVTQSSRYLVKRTGEKVFLECVQDMDHENMFWYRQDPGLGLRLIYFSYDVKMKEKGDIPEGYSVSREKKERFSLILESASTNQTSMYLCASSLFMNRYTEAFFGQGTRLTVV.

The rearrangement uses TRBV5-1 and TRBJ2-1; 10 nucleotides match TRBD1. In germline, CDR1 is SGHRS, CDR2 YFSETQ. CDR3 length: 13 amino acids. The junction had 5 bases not matched to a gene; V was cut back by 6 bases and J by 8 bases. The DNA for the CDR3 is TGCGCCAGCATCTACGACAGGGGGCATGAGCAGTTCTTC. Translating gives CASIYDRGHEQFF.

The chain's CDR3 is CASSQQDRGNTEAFF. CDR3 sequence (DNA): TGTGCCAGCAGCCAACAGGACAGGGGCAACACTGAAGCTTTCTTT. This sequence joins TRBV4-2 and TRBJ1-1, with 9 bases matching TRBD1. The CDR3 has 15 residues. CDR1 and CDR2 from the germline V gene are LGHNA and YNFKEQ. Germline trimming cut 2 bases from V and 2 bases from J; bases unmatched to any gene: 3.

This clone was observed a single time. The V call is TRBV30, the J call TRBJ2-7; D is unclear. V lost 4 bases, J lost 3 bases, and 13 bases lay in between. CDR3 length equals 13 residues. Germline assignment: CDR1 GTSNPN and CDR2 SVGIG (reference sequence). CDR3 residues: CAWTNSLDYEQYF. The CDR3 bases are TGTGCCTGGACGAACAGTCTAGACTACGAGCAGTACTTC.

This CDR3 reads CASSETGLFGEKLFF. The CDR3 DNA is TGTGCCAGCAGCGAGACAGGGCTATTCGGTGAAAAACTGTTTTTT. The chain employs TRBV9 and TRBJ1-4; 7 bases are shared with TRBD1. This CDR3 region has 15 residues. Germline values: CDR1 SGDLS, CDR2 YYNGEE. Trimming cost V 3 bases and J 7 bases; bases outside gene matches: 9.

The chain is built from TRBV5-6 and TRBJ2-5; weak D call: TRBD1 (6 bases). CDR1 SGHDT and CDR2 YYEEEE come from the germline V gene. CDR3 length equals 14 residues. V was clipped by 0 bases and J by 4 bases, with 10 bases between them. CDR3 nucleotide sequence: TGTGCCAGCAGCTTGGCAGGGGCTGCAGAGACCCAGTACTTC. Translated: CASSLAGAAETQYF. Full variable domain (rest looked up from reference TRBV5-6 and TRBJ2-5): DAGVTQSPTHLIKTRGQQVTLRCSPKSGHDTVSWYQQALGQGPQFIFQYYEEEERQRGNFPDRFSGHQFPNYSSELNVNALLLGDSALYLCASSLAGAAETQYFGPGTRLLVL.

Worth noting for this clone: Other DNA sequences in this specimen translate into the identical CDR3. CDR3 loop: CASSYRGNQPQHF. DNA of the CDR3: TGTGCCAGCAGTTACAGGGGTAATCAGCCCCAGCATTTT. The chain couples TRBV2 to TRBJ1-5, with TRBD1 identical over 7 bases. Germline-derived CDR1 and CDR2 are SNHLY and FYNNEI. This CDR3 contains 13 residues. Germline trimming cut 5 bases from V and 4 bases from J; bases unmatched to any gene: 2.